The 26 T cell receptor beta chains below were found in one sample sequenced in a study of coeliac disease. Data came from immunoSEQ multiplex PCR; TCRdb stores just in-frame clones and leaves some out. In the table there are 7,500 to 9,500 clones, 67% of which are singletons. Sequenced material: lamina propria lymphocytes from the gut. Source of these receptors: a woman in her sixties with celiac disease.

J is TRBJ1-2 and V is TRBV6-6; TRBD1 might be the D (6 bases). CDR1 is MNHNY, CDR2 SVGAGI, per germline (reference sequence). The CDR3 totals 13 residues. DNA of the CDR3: TGTGCGGTTAGATCCGGGACAATCTCCGGCTACACCTTC. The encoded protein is CAVRSGTISGYTF.

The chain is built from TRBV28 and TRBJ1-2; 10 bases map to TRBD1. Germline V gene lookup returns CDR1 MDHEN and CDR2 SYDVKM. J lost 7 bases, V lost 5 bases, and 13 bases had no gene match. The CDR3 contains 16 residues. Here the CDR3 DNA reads TGTGCCAGCAGTCCAGCTGGACAGGGGGGAAGGAGTGGCTACACCTTC. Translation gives CASSPAGQGGRSGYTF.

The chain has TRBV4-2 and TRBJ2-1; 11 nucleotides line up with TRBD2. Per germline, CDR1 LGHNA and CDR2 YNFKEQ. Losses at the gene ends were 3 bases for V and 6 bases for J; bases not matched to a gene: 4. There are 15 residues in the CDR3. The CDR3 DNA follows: TGTGCCAGCAGCCAGGAGACTAGCGGGGCCAATGAGCAGTTCTTC. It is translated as CASSQETSGANEQFF.

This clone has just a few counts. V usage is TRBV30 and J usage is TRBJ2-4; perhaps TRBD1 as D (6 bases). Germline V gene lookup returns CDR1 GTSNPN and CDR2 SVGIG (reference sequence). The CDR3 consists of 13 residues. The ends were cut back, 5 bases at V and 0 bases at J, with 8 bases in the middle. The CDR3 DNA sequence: TGTGCCTGGGAGGGGGTAGCCAAAAACATTCAGTACTTC. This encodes CAWEGVAKNIQYF.

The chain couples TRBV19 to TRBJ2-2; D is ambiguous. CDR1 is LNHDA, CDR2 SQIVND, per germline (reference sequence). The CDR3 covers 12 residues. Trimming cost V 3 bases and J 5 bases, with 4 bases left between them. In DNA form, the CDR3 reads TGTGCCAGTAGTATCAGAACCGGGGAGCTGTTTTTT. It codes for CASSIRTGELFF.

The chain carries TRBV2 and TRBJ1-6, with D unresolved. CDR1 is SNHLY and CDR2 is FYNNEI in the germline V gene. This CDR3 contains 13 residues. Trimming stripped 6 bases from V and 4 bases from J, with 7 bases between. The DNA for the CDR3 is TGTGCCAGCAGACAGCTTTATAATTCACCCCTCCACTTT. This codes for CASRQLYNSPLHF. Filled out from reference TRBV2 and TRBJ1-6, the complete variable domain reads EPEVTQTPSHQVTQMGQEVILRCVPISNHLYFYWYRQILGQKVEFLVSFYNNEISEKSEIFDDQFSVERPDGSNFTLKIRSTKLEDSAMYFCASRQLYNSPLHFGNGTRLTVT.

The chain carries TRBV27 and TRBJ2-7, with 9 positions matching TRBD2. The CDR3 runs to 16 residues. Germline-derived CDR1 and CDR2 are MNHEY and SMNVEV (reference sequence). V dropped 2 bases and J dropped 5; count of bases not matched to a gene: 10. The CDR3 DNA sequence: TGTGCCAGCAGTTTACGGCGGGGGGGGCGGGTCCACGAGCAGTACTTC. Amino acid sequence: CASSLRRGGRVHEQYF.

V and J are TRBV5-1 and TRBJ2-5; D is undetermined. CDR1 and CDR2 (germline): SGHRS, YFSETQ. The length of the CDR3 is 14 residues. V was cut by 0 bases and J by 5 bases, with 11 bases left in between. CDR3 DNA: TGCGCCAGCAGCTTGGGAGACTGGCGGGAGACCCAGTACTTC. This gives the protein CASSLGDWRETQYF. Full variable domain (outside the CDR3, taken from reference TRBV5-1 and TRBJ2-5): KAGVTQTPRYLIKTRGQQVTLSCSPISGHRSVSWYQQTPGQGLQFLFEYFSETQRNKGNFPGRFSGRQFSNSRSEMNVSTLELGDSALYLCASSLGDWRETQYFGPGTRLLVL.

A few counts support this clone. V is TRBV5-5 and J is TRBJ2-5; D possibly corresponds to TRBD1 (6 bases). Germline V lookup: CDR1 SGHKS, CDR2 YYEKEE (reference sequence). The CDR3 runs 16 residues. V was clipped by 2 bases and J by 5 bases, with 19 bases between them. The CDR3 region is CASSLNGQLLRETQYF. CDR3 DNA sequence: TGTGCCAGCAGCTTAAATGGACAGCTCTTGCGGGAGACCCAGTACTTC.

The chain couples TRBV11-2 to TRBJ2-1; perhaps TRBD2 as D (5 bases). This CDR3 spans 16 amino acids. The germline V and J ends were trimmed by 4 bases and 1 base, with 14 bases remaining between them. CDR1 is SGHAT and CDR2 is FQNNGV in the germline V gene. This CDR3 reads CASSSRADSSYNEQFF. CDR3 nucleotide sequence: TGTGCCAGCAGCTCGAGGGCGGACTCGTCCTACAATGAGCAGTTCTTC.

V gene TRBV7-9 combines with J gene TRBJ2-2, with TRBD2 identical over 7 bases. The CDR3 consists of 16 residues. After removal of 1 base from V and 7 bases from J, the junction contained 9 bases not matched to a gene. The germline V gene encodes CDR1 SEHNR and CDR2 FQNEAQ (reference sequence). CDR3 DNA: TGTGCCAGCAGCTTAGGAGGCGGGAGCACCGTCGGGGAGCTGTTTTTT. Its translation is CASSLGGGSTVGELFF.

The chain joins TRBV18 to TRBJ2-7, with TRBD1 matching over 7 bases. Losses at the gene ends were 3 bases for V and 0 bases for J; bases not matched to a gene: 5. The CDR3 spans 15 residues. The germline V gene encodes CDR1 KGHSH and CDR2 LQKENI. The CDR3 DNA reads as TGTGCCAGCTCACCTCAGGGACAGAGCTCCTACGAGCAGTACTTC. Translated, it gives CASSPQGQSSYEQYF.

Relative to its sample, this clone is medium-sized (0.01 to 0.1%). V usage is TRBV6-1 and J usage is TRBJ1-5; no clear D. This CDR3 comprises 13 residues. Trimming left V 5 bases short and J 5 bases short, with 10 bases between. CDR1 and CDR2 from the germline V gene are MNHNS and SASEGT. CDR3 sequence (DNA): TGTGCCAGCAGTCCGCCTACTCATCAGCCCCAGCATTTT. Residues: CASSPPTHQPQHF.

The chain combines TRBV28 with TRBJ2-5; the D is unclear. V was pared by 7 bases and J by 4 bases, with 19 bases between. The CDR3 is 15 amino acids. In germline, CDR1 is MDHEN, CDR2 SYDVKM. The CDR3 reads CASKAEDSLRETQYF. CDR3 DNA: TGTGCCAGCAAAGCCGAAGACTCACTGAGAGAGACCCAGTACTTC.

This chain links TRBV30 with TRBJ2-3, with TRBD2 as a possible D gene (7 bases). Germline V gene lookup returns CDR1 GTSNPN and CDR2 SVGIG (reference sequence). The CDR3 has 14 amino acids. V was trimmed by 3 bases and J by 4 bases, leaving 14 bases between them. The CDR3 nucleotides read TGTGCCTGGAGAAAGGGAGGGGGACCAGATACGCAGTATTTT. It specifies CAWRKGGGPDTQYF.

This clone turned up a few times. The CDR3 DNA follows: TGTGCGGGCCGAGGGGACTTCGGCGAGCAGTACTTC. Encoded protein: CAGRGDFGEQYF. V gene TRBV6-4 combines with J gene TRBJ2-7, with D possibly TRBD2 on 6 matching bases. CDR3 length: 12 amino acids. Germline V gene data show CDR1 as MRHNA and CDR2 as SNTAGT.

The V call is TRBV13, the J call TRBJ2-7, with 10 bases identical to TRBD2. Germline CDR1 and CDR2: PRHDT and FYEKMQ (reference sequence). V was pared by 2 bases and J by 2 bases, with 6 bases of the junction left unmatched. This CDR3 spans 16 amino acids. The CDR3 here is CASSLTEREGTYEQYF. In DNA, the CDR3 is TGTGCCAGCAGCTTAACAGAGCGGGAGGGGACCTACGAGCAGTACTTC.

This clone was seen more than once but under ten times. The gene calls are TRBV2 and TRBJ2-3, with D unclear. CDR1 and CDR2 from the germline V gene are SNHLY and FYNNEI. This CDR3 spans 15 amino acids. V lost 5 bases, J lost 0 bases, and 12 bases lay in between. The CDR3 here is CASSQLPTSTDTQYF. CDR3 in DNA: TGTGCCAGCAGTCAGCTCCCGACTAGCACAGATACGCAGTATTTT.

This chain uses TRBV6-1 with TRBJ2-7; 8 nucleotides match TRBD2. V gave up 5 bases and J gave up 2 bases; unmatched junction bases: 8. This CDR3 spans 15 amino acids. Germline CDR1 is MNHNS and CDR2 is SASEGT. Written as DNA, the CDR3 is TGTGCCAGCAGTCCCTTAGACGGGGGGGCCTACGAGCAGTACTTC. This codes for CASSPLDGGAYEQYF.

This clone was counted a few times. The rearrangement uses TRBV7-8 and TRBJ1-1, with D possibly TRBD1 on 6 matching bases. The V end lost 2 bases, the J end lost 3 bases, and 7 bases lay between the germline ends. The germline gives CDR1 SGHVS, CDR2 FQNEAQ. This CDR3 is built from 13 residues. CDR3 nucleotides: TGTGCCAGCAGCTTATCAGGGGACACTGAAGCTTTCTTT. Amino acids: CASSLSGDTEAFF.

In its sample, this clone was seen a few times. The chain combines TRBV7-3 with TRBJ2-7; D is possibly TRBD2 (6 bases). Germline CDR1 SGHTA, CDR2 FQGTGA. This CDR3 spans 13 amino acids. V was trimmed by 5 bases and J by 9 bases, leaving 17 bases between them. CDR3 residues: CASSPGYGSGQYF. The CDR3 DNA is TGTGCCAGCAGCCCCGGTTACGGGAGCGGGCAGTACTTC.

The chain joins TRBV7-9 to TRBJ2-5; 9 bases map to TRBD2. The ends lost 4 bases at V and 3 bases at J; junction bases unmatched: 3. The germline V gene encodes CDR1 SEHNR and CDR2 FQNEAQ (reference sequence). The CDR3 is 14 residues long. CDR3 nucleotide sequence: TGTGCCAGCAGCTATCGACTAGCGGAAGAGACCCAGTACTTC. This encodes CASSYRLAEETQYF.

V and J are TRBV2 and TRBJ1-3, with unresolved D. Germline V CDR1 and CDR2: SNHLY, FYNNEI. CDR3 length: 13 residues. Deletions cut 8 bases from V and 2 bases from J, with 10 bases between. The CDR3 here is CASLGGTGNTIYF. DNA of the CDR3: TGTGCCAGCTTAGGCGGGACTGGAAACACCATATATTTT.

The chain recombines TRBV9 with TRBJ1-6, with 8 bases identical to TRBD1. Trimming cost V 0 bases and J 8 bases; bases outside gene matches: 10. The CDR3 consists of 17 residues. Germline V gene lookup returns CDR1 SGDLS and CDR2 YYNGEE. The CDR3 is CASSVADRTGHDSPLHF. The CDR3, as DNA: TGTGCCAGCAGCGTAGCTGATCGGACAGGGCACGATTCACCCCTCCACTTT.

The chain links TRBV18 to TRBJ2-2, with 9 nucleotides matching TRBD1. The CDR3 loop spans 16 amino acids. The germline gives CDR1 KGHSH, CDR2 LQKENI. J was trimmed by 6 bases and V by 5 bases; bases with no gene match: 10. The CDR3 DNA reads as TGTGCCAGCTCAGCATCCCGGGACAGGGATTCCGGGGAGCTGTTTTTT. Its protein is CASSASRDRDSGELFF.

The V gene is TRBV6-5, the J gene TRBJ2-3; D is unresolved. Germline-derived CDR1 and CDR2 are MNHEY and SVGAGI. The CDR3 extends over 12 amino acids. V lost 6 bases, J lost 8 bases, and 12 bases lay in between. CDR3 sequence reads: CASRDLLGTQYF. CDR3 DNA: TGTGCCAGCAGAGACCTGCTAGGTACGCAGTATTTT.